The rows below give T cell receptor beta chains drawn from one sample of a study of T cell responses to AZD1222 COVID-19 vaccine. Some clones are missing from TCRdb's copy, which holds only in-frame ones; the method was immunoSEQ multiplex PCR. The profile shows 140,000 or so clones, 85% to 95% of them singletons. The sequenced sample was peripheral blood, obtained after recovery from COVID-19. Source of these receptors: an adult who had recovered from COVID-19. CDR3s include the opening cysteine and the closing phenylalanine or tryptophan. A D gene is named only where the DNA matches it firmly. Expanded clones are given a class, and other clones once, few, many or no size at all.

TRBJ1-2,NA,TRBV10-2,TRBD1,CASGDSRQHYGYTF,TGCGCCAGCGGGGACAGCCGACAGCACTATGGCTACACCTTC
TRBJ2-2,NA,TRBV15,NA,CATSRTAERLAGELFF,TGTGCCACCAGCAGGACCGCTGAGAGACTAGCCGGGGAGCTGTTTTTT
TRBJ1-6,NA,TRBV25-1,NA,CASSSSYNSPLHF,TGTGCCAGCTCAAGCTCCTATAATTCACCCCTCCACTTT
TRBJ2-2,few,TRBV10-3,NA,CAISEPTGELFF,TGTGCCATCAGTGAGCCGACCGGAGAGCTGTTTTTT
TRBJ2-3,NA,TRBV6-2/TRBV6-3,NA,CASSLRTDTQYF,TGTGCCAGCAGTCTCCGCACAGATACGCAGTATTTT
TRBJ2-7,NA,TRBV6-5,NA,CASSLAQTETYEQYF,TGTGCCAGCAGTCTAGCTCAGACAGAGACCTACGAGCAGTACTTC
TRBJ2-6,NA,TRBV9,NA,CASSDRDESSGANVLTF,TGTGCCAGCAGCGACCGGGACGAGAGCTCTGGGGCCAACGTCCTGACTTTC
TRBJ2-7,NA,TRBV5-1,NA,CASSLVTDNSYEQYF,TGCGCCAGCAGCTTGGTGACTGATAACTCCTACGAGCAGTACTTC
TRBJ1-5,NA,TRBV2,NA,CASSQTGPDQPQHF,TGTGCCAGCAGTCAGACAGGTCCGGATCAGCCCCAGCATTTT
TRBJ2-1,NA,TRBV15,NA,CATSRDEEGEQFF,TGTGCCACCAGCAGAGATGAAGAGGGTGAGCAGTTCTTC
TRBJ2-7,NA,TRBV12-2,NA,CASRARGKVNFSYEQYF,TGTGCAAGTCGCGCCAGGGGGAAGGTCAATTTCTCCTACGAGCAGTACTTC
TRBJ2-2,NA,TRBV5-4,TRBD1,CASSLGRGLATGELFF,TGTGCCAGCAGCTTGGGAAGGGGGCTCGCGACCGGGGAGCTGTTTTTT
TRBJ2-1,NA,TRBV5-1,TRBD2,CASSFGLAGGRNEQFF,TGCGCCAGCAGCTTCGGGTTAGCGGGAGGGCGCAATGAGCAGTTCTTC
TRBJ2-7,once,TRBV15,TRBD1,CATSRDLGQGNEQYF,TGTGCCACCAGCAGAGACCTGGGACAGGGAAACGAGCAGTACTTC